Described below is a single T cell receptor (beta chain) sequence and its context. Its antigen is currently unknown. At one end the junction does not follow the germline gene, possibly because of a read error. The sample originates from a study of post-analysis software for immune sequencing data. General study results and limits: Compared with controls, patients had more of about five TRBV segments, including TRBV5-6, TRBV5-1 and TRBV20-1.

Built from TCR beta cDNA, the libraries had unique molecular identifiers in them. From the PCR reads, TCRdb called clonotypes with MiXCR, one entry per CDR3 protein. The sample comprises approximately 630,000 distinct CDR3 sequences, 55% to 60% of which are singletons, and roughly 10% rests with the top ten. The CDR3 totals 12 residues. The germline V gene has CDR1 SGHTA and CDR2 FQGNSA. The clonotype was recovered from a girl between 2 and 10 years old with multiple sclerosis. The specimen was blood. This rearrangement joins TRBV7-2 to TRBJ2-7; D ambiguous. CDR3 residues: CASSLQVYEQCF. The CDR3, as DNA: TGTGCCAGCAGCCTTCAGGTATACGAGCAGTGCTTC.